Listed below are T cell receptor beta chains from one sample, sequenced in a study of blood T cell repertoires in COVID-19. Repertoires were generated with immunoSEQ multiplex PCR, while TCRdb's copy carries only in-frame clones and drops some. The table shows around 150,000 clones, with roughly 88% occurring only once. The sample comprised peripheral blood. The receptors originated from a man between 18 and 35 years old with acute or convalescent COVID-19. Each CDR3 is given with its conserved first and last residue. The D gene is left open where the match is weak. Clone size is given for some rows only: seen once, a few or many times, or a class if the clone is expanded.

d_call	v_call	j_call	clone_size	cdr3_nt	cdr3_aa
.	TRBV19	TRBJ2-7	.	TGTGCCAGTAGTACTCAGGCGGGCGAGGTCTACGAGCAGTACTTC	CASSTQAGEVYEQYF
TRBD1	TRBV20-1	TRBJ1-1	.	TGCAGTGCTAGTACAGGGGGCGACCGTATTTATAGCACTGAAGCTTTCTTT	CSASTGGDRIYSTEAFF
TRBD2	TRBV29-1	TRBJ2-1	.	TGCAGCTCCTGGACTAGCGGGGGGGACAATGAGCAGTTCTTC	CSSWTSGGDNEQFF
.	TRBV21-1	TRBJ1-5	.	TGTGCCAGCAGCCCCCGAGGACAGGGGGGCCGGCAAGGTCAGCCCCAGCATTTT	CASSPRGQGGRQGQPQHF
.	TRBV7-9	TRBJ1-2	few	TGTGCCAGCAGCTCCCTCACCCGACAGGAGCCTAACTATGGCTACACCTTC	CASSSLTRQEPNYGYTF
.	TRBV7-6	TRBJ2-1	.	TGTGCCAGCAGCTCTCCTTGGGTAGACAACAATGAGCAGTTCTTC	CASSSPWVDNNEQFF
TRBD1	TRBV7-9	TRBJ1-5	.	TGTGCCAGCAGTTTCGACAGGGCGGGCAATCAGCCCCAGCATTTT	CASSFDRAGNQPQHF
.	TRBV12-3/TRBV12-4	TRBJ1-2	few	TGTGCCAGCAGAAAAACAGGGTACTATGGCTACACCTTC	CASRKTGYYGYTF
.	TRBV3-1/TRBV3-2	TRBJ2-3	.	TGTGCCAGCAGCCTAAGGACTGAAGATACGCAGTATTTT	CASSLRTEDTQYF
.	TRBV5-4	TRBJ2-3	.	TGTGCCAGCAGCTGGACAGACAACACAGATACGCAGTATTTT	CASSWTDNTDTQYF
TRBD1	TRBV7-9	TRBJ1-4	.	TGTGCCAGCAGCTTCACCGGGACAGGGGGCCGAGGGGCTAATGAAAAACTGTTTTTT	CASSFTGTGGRGANEKLFF
.	TRBV23-1	TRBJ1-2	once	TGCGCCAGCAGTCAACCCCCCCCGGGATATGGCTACACCTTC	CASSQPPPGYGYTF
TRBD2	TRBV11-2	TRBJ2-6	.	TGTGCCAGCAGATGGACTAGCGGGGGCCCGGTTGGGGCCAACGTCCTGACTTTC	CASRWTSGGPVGANVLTF
.	TRBV5-4	TRBJ1-2	.	TGTGCCAGCAGCTTAGACAGAAACTATGGCTACACCTTC	CASSLDRNYGYTF
.	TRBV19	TRBJ1-4	.	TGTGCCAGTAGTATGGGACGGACAGAGGCTAATGAAAAACTGTTTTTT	CASSMGRTEANEKLFF
.	TRBV5-8	TRBJ2-1	.	TGTGCCAGCAGCACCCGGGGACTGGCCTCCTACAATGAGCAGTTCTTC	CASSTRGLASYNEQFF
TRBD1	TRBV20-1	TRBJ2-1	.	TGCAGTGCTCGTGGGACAGGTCTTAGCTCCTACAATGAGCAGTTCTTC	CSARGTGLSSYNEQFF
TRBD1	TRBV5-4	TRBJ2-1	.	TGTGCCAGCAGCTTAACAGGGGGCTCCTACAATGAGCAGTTCTTC	CASSLTGGSYNEQFF
TRBD2	TRBV3-1/TRBV3-2	TRBJ2-1	.	TGTGCCAGCAGCCAGCCCGTCAGTAGCGGGAGGGACAATGAGCAGTTCTTC	CASSQPVSSGRDNEQFF
.	TRBV24-1	TRBJ1-2	.	TGTGCCACCAGTGGCCCGGGGCGGGACGCAGGCTACACCTTC	CATSGPGRDAGYTF
.	TRBV10-3	TRBJ1-1	.	TGTGCCATCAGCCTGTCATCTCCGGGGTTCACTGAAGCTTTCTTT	CAISLSSPGFTEAFF
TRBD1	TRBV5-1	TRBJ1-1	.	TGCGCCAGCAGCTTGGGACAGGGTGACGCTGAAGCTTTCTTT	CASSLGQGDAEAFF
.	TRBV30	TRBJ1-5	few	TGTGCCTGGAGCCGGGGAGACTATCAGCCCCAGCATTTT	CAWSRGDYQPQHF
.	TRBV24-1	TRBJ2-2	.	TGTGCCACCAGTGATGCCGGTAGAGGTACCGGGGAGCTGTTTTTT	CATSDAGRGTGELFF
.	TRBV5-1	TRBJ2-1	.	TGCGCCAGCAGCTTGGGTCTAGGTAATGAGCAGTTCTTC	CASSLGLGNEQFF
TRBD1	TRBV5-1	TRBJ2-7	.	TGCGCCAGCAGCTTGGAGGGGGCTCTCTACGAGCAGTACTTC	CASSLEGALYEQYF
TRBD1	TRBV14	TRBJ1-5	.	TGTGCCAGCAGCCAAGAAGAAACTACGATTGACAGGGTCGGACAGCCCCAGCATTTT	CASSQEETTIDRVGQPQHF
.	TRBV19	TRBJ1-3	.	TGTGCCAGTACGGACACTATAAGTGGAAACACCATATATTTT	CASTDTISGNTIYF
.	TRBV29-1	TRBJ2-7	.	TGCAGCGTTGAGAACAGGGACACCTACGAGCAGTACTTC	CSVENRDTYEQYF
.	TRBV19	TRBJ2-2	.	TGTGCCAGTAGTCTCAGGACACCCCGGGACACCGGGGAGCTGTTTTTT	CASSLRTPRDTGELFF
TRBD2	TRBV4-1	TRBJ2-7	.	TGCGCCAGCAGCCAAGTCACTAGCGGGTTTCCCTACGAGCAGTACTTC	CASSQVTSGFPYEQYF
TRBD2	TRBV12-5	TRBJ2-1	.	TGTGCTAGTGGTTTGGATCTTCCCCCAAAGCGGGACCACTCCTACAATGAGCAGTTCTTC	CASGLDLPPKRDHSYNEQFF
TRBD1	TRBV6-5	TRBJ1-2	.	TGTGCCAGCAGCCTACAGGGGAACTATGGCTACACCTTC	CASSLQGNYGYTF
.	TRBV5-1	TRBJ1-1	.	TGCGCCAGCAGCTTAACAGGGCGTGACACTGAAGCTTTCTTT	CASSLTGRDTEAFF
TRBD1	TRBV19	TRBJ2-7	.	TGTGCCAGTAGTATAGAGGGACAGGGAACCTACGAGCAGTACTTC	CASSIEGQGTYEQYF
TRBD1	TRBV6-5	TRBJ1-1	.	TGTGCCAGCCGGGGGACAGGGATCGAAGCTTTCTTT	CASRGTGIEAFF
TRBD1	TRBV3-1/TRBV3-2	TRBJ1-1	.	TGTGCCAGCAGCCTCCGGGACAGACTGAACACTGAAGCTTTCTTT	CASSLRDRLNTEAFF
.	TRBV19	TRBJ1-3	.	TGTGCCAGTAGTGGCTACACCATATATTTT	CASSGYTIYF
.	TRBV19	TRBJ2-7	.	TGTGCCAGTAGTATAGGGACAGTCTACGAGCAGTACTTC	CASSIGTVYEQYF
.	TRBV6-5	TRBJ1-5	.	TGTGCCAGCAGTTACTCCAGGGGTAGCAATCAGCCCCAGCATTTT	CASSYSRGSNQPQHF
TRBD1	TRBV6-5	TRBJ1-5	.	TGTGCCAGCAGTTGGGACAGGGAAAAGGGACAGCCCCAGCATTTT	CASSWDREKGQPQHF
TRBD2	TRBV4-1	TRBJ2-7	.	TGCGCCAGCAGCCAAGCTAGCGGGAGTACCCCTCCCTACGAGCAGTACTTC	CASSQASGSTPPYEQYF
.	TRBV19	TRBJ2-7	.	TGTGCCAGTAGCGACAGCTACGAGCAGTACTTC	CASSDSYEQYF
TRBD2	TRBV19	TRBJ2-7	.	TGTGCCAGTAGACCCTTCCCGGGGGGAACAGCGGGGGACTCCTACGAGCAGTACTTC	CASRPFPGGTAGDSYEQYF
.	TRBV3-1/TRBV3-2	TRBJ2-1	.	TGTGCCAGCAACCTCCGCGACAATGAGCAGTTCTTC	CASNLRDNEQFF
TRBD1	TRBV5-6	TRBJ2-5	.	TGTGCCAGCTCAACAAGGACAGGGTTTCGGGAGACCCAGTACTTC	CASSTRTGFRETQYF
TRBD1	TRBV19	TRBJ2-1	.	TGTGCCAGTAGTCTCGGACAGGGAATTCATGAGCAGTTCTTC	CASSLGQGIHEQFF
.	TRBV18	TRBJ1-2	.	TGTGCCAGCTCACCGGCGGAACGGAACTATGGCTACACCTTC	CASSPAERNYGYTF
.	TRBV4-1	TRBJ1-5	once	TGCGCCAGCAGCCAAGACGGCTCGGGGAGCCTCGGTCAGCCCCAGCATTTT	CASSQDGSGSLGQPQHF
.	TRBV3-1/TRBV3-2	TRBJ2-7	.	TGTGCCAGCAGCCCTTCGGGATACGAGCAGTACTTC	CASSPSGYEQYF
TRBD1	TRBV27	TRBJ2-1	.	TGTGCCAGCAGTAGGGACAGGGGACCCCACTACAATGAGCAGTTCTTC	CASSRDRGPHYNEQFF
.	TRBV11-2	TRBJ2-6	.	TGTGCCAGCAGCCCCCCTCTGAGGTCTGGGGCCAACGTCCTGACTTTC	CASSPPLRSGANVLTF
.	TRBV2	TRBJ1-5	.	TGTGCCAGCAGTGAATGGTCAGAGGGGGAGCCCCAGCATTTT	CASSEWSEGEPQHF
TRBD2	TRBV24-1	TRBJ2-5	.	TGTGCCACCAGTGGGACTAGCGGGAGATCAGAGACCCAGTACTTC	CATSGTSGRSETQYF